What follows is one T cell receptor (beta chain) and its context. Germline CDR1 SGHRS, CDR2 YFSETQ. This CDR3 has 17 residues. The V end was cut by 0 bases, the J end by 4 bases, with 19 bases between. The data are from a study of blood T cell repertoires in COVID-19. The overall study: The United States, Italy and Spain were the sources of the acute and convalescent COVID-19 samples. T cells, B-cell-depleted T cells, or PBMCs supplied cDNA or gDNA.

Under the authors' procedure: It was from reference gene primer amplification that nucleated cell counts were estimated. Using immunoSEQ multiplex PCR, the repertoire was profiled, and TCRdb retains in-frame clones only, with some absent. Clone size and V and J calls were adopted from that table, with D and trimming inferred from the DNA. The profile shows approximately 75,000 clones, roughly 89% of them singletons. This chain connects TRBV5-1 to TRBJ1-2; D is unclear. Sequenced material: peripheral blood. The sequence was collected from a man aged 55 to 70 with acute or convalescent COVID-19. CDR3 bases: TGCGCCAGCAGCTTGGCCAATTTAGGCATACCGGGCTATGGCTACACCTTC. Residues: CASSLANLGIPGYGYTF.